These 32 T cell receptor beta chains were sequenced from one sample in a study of blood T cell repertoires in COVID-19. TCRdb's table, derived via immunoSEQ multiplex PCR, lists solely in-frame clones and lacks some. The sample lists 200,000 to 250,000 clones, roughly 80% occurring once. The specimen sequenced was peripheral blood. All receptors come from a human donor in a cohort sampled during active COVID-19.

Concerning this clone: The identical CDR3 is also encoded by other nucleotide sequences in the sample. V gene TRBV6-1 combines with J gene TRBJ2-7, with a tentative D call TRBD2 (6 bases). The CDR3 runs 12 residues. From germline, CDR1 is MNHNS and CDR2 SASEGT. Trimming stripped 2 bases from V and 5 bases from J, with 7 bases between. CDR3: CASSERGNEQYF. The CDR3 bases are TGTGCCAGCAGTGAACGGGGGAACGAGCAGTACTTC.

This clone was seen a few times. The chain couples TRBV7-8 to TRBJ1-6, with a possible D match to TRBD1 (6 bases). This CDR3 is built from 15 residues. CDR1 and CDR2 (germline): SGHVS, FQNEAQ. Trimming pared 3 bases from V and 6 bases from J, leaving 12 bases between. For the CDR3, the DNA is TGTGCCAGCAGCTTTAACAGGGATGCTAATTCACCCCTCCACTTT. It is translated as CASSFNRDANSPLHF.

The chain couples TRBV27 to TRBJ2-3; 8 positions agree with TRBD1. The CDR3 is 17 residues long. In germline, CDR1 is MNHEY, CDR2 SMNVEV (reference sequence). V was clipped by 6 bases and J by 6 bases; unmatched bases: 17. The CDR3 reads CASSELLSVRGPDTQYF. The DNA of the CDR3 is TGTGCCAGCAGCGAATTATTATCTGTCAGGGGGCCGGATACGCAGTATTTT.

The rearrangement joins TRBV4-3 to TRBJ1-2; the D gene is possibly TRBD1 (6 bases). The germline CDR1 and CDR2 sequences are LGHNA and YSLEER. The CDR3 contains 13 residues. V lost 3 bases and J lost 8, with 13 bases in between. The CDR3 here is CASSQGAHLGYTF. The CDR3 region has the DNA TGCGCCAGCAGCCAGGGGGCCCATTTAGGCTACACCTTC.

V gene TRBV10-3 combines with J gene TRBJ2-7, with 7 bases identical to TRBD2. Per the germline V gene, CDR1 is ENHRY and CDR2 is SYGVKD. Trimming cost V 5 bases and J 2 bases; bases outside gene matches: 6. The CDR3 consists of 14 residues. The CDR3 region is CAISSQGLAYEQYF. In DNA, the CDR3 is TGTGCCATCAGTTCACAAGGACTAGCCTACGAGCAGTACTTC.

The genes are TRBV5-6 and TRBJ2-2; TRBD2 matches at 16 bases. The V segment lost 3 bases and the J segment 7 bases; nucleotides outside the gene matches: 6. CDR1 and CDR2 from the germline V gene are SGHDT and YYEEEE. This CDR3 region has 17 residues. Here the CDR3 DNA reads TGTGCCAGCAGCTCGGGACTAGCGGGAGGGCCGGACGGGGAGCTGTTTTTT. Translation: CASSSGLAGGPDGELFF.

This clone was detected once. The rearrangement links TRBV11-2 to TRBJ2-2, with TRBD1 identical over 10 bases. The CDR3 loop spans 17 amino acids. The V gene end was trimmed by 6 bases and the J gene end by 7 bases; junction bases not matched to a gene: 14. Germline-derived CDR1 and CDR2 are SGHAT and FQNNGV. The CDR3 reads CASRITGTGAVSGELFF. CDR3 in DNA: TGTGCCAGCAGGATAACTGGGACAGGGGCGGTGAGCGGGGAGCTGTTTTTT.

The chain carries TRBV7-2 and TRBJ1-4, with a weak D call TRBD1 (5 bases). The germline gives CDR1 SGHTA, CDR2 FQGNSA. CDR3 size: 15 residues. V lost 1 base to trimming and J lost 8 bases, with 14 bases between them. The DNA for the CDR3 is TGTGCCAGCAGCTTAGTGAAAGGGCGGGGCGAAAAACTGTTTTTT. This codes for CASSLVKGRGEKLFF.

A single count supports this clone. As DNA, the CDR3 is TGTGCCAGCAGTTACTCGACAGGGAGTGGCTACACCTTC. This encodes CASSYSTGSGYTF. The chain employs TRBV6-2 or TRBV6-3 and TRBJ1-2; the match to TRBD1 covers 7 bases. Trimming cost V 0 bases and J 7 bases; bases outside gene matches: 2. There are 13 residues in the CDR3. CDR1 is MNHEY and CDR2 is SVGEGT in the germline V gene.

This sequence joins TRBV2 and TRBJ2-4, with D unresolved. In germline, CDR1 is SNHLY, CDR2 FYNNEI. Trimming stripped 4 bases from V and 0 bases from J, with 4 bases between. The CDR3 is made up of 13 amino acids. This CDR3 is CASSVLAKNIQYF. In nucleotides, the CDR3 is TGTGCCAGCAGTGTACTAGCCAAAAACATTCAGTACTTC.

The chain recombines TRBV7-2 with TRBJ1-3; 8 bases line up with TRBD1. With V trimmed by 1 base and J by 4 bases, 3 bases remained unmatched. Germline V CDR1 and CDR2: SGHTA, FQGNSA. There are 15 residues in the CDR3. CDR3 in DNA: TGTGCCAGCAGCTTAGGACAGGGGTCAGGAAACACCATATATTTT. This translates into CASSLGQGSGNTIYF.

The chain recombines TRBV7-2 with TRBJ2-7; weak D call: TRBD2 (5 bases). Germline V gene lookup returns CDR1 SGHTA and CDR2 FQGNSA. Deletions cut 5 bases from V and 6 bases from J, with 14 bases between. CDR3 length: 13 amino acids. The CDR3 coding sequence is TGTGCCAGCAGCCCTACTAGGGCGGCCGAGCAGTACTTC. This sequence encodes CASSPTRAAEQYF.

The chain is built from TRBV5-6 and TRBJ1-1; D is perhaps TRBD1 (5 bases). With 4 bases removed from V and 1 base from J, the gap between germline ends came to 14 bases. The length of the CDR3 is 15 residues. Germline V gene lookup returns CDR1 SGHDT and CDR2 YYEEEE. Here the CDR3 DNA reads TGTGCCAGCAGCAGCTACCCCGGGGGGAACACTGAAGCTTTCTTT. It codes for CASSSYPGGNTEAFF.

The J gene is TRBJ2-3, the V gene TRBV27; 7 bases fit TRBD2. Trimming cost V 2 bases and J 5 bases; bases outside gene matches: 7. Per the germline V gene, CDR1 is MNHEY and CDR2 is SMNVEV (reference sequence). The CDR3 sequence is 15 residues long. DNA of the CDR3: TGTGCCAGCAGTTTAGCGGGGAGGGCCCTAGATACGCAGTATTTT. Encoded protein: CASSLAGRALDTQYF.

The chain couples TRBV27 to TRBJ2-7, with 14 positions matching TRBD2. Germline lookup yields CDR1 MNHEY and CDR2 SMNVEV (reference sequence). The length of the CDR3 is 15 residues. V lost 5 bases, J lost 6 bases, and 6 bases stayed unmatched. The CDR3 DNA reads TGTGCCAGCAGTCTGAGGACTAGCGGGAGGTCCGAGCAGTACTTC. This sequence encodes CASSLRTSGRSEQYF.

This clone came up once. This chain uses TRBV5-4 with TRBJ2-7; TRBD2 aligns across 7 bases. The CDR3 sequence is 15 residues long. With 0 bases clipped from V and 0 bases from J, the junction kept 3 bases outside the gene matches. Looked up from germline, CDR1 is SGHNT and CDR2 is YYREEE (reference sequence). The CDR3 loop is CASSLERGSSYEQYF. CDR3 sequence (DNA): TGTGCCAGCAGCTTGGAGCGGGGTAGCTCCTACGAGCAGTACTTC.

This clone was recorded a few times. The chain couples TRBV19 to TRBJ2-3, with 11 bases matching TRBD2. The CDR3 consists of 17 residues. Per germline, CDR1 LNHDA and CDR2 SQIVND (reference sequence). J lost 2 bases, V lost 2 bases, and 6 bases had no gene match. The CDR3 protein is CASSIILAGGPTDTQYF. Here the CDR3 DNA reads TGTGCCAGTAGTATAATATTAGCGGGAGGGCCCACAGATACGCAGTATTTT.

The V call is TRBV6-5, the J call TRBJ2-3; maybe TRBD1 (5 bases). This CDR3 comprises 14 residues. V lost 4 bases and J 3 bases, leaving 11 bases between the germline ends. The V gene's germline CDR1 is MNHEY and CDR2 SVGAGI. The CDR3 DNA reads TGTGCCAGCAGTTCTGGACCAGGGACAGATACGCAGTATTTT. It specifies CASSSGPGTDTQYF.

The table lists this clone with a few counts. At one end the junction does not follow the germline gene, possibly because of a read error. The V gene is TRBV6-5, the J gene TRBJ1-4; tentative D call: TRBD1 (5 bases). Germline loops: CDR1 MNHEY, CDR2 SVGAGI. This CDR3 comprises 11 residues. The CDR3 DNA follows: TGTGCCAGCAGTCATAGACAGATACCCGCTTTT. Protein product: CASSHRQIPAF.

The chain has TRBV4-1 and TRBJ1-2; D unresolved. With 4 bases removed from V and 4 bases from J, the gap between germline ends came to 16 bases. Germline V gives CDR1 MGHRA, CDR2 YSYEKL. The CDR3 has 15 amino acids. CDR3: CASSPDDGLPYGYTF. The CDR3 DNA is TGCGCCAGCAGCCCCGACGACGGACTTCCCTATGGCTACACCTTC.

V gene TRBV23-1 combines with J gene TRBJ1-1; D remains ambiguous. TRBV23-1 is an ORF for which the function is uncertain. Between the trimmed V and J ends, which lost 0 bases and 5 bases, there was a span of 19 bases. There are 17 residues in the CDR3. The CDR3 protein is CASSQSVKSGLPTEAFF. CDR3 nucleotide sequence: TGCGCCAGCAGTCAATCGGTGAAAAGTGGACTTCCGACTGAAGCTTTCTTT.

This chain connects TRBV9 to TRBJ2-7, with TRBD1 matching 8 bases. The V gene's germline CDR1 is SGDLS and CDR2 YYNGEE. This CDR3 is 14 amino acids long. V trimming: 4 bases; J trimming: 7 bases; junction bases outside the gene matches: 10. The DNA for the CDR3 is TGTGCCAGCAGCCCCTGGACAGGGCTAGGTGAGCAGTACTTC. Amino acids: CASSPWTGLGEQYF.

The chain uses TRBV27 and TRBJ2-7; D remains ambiguous. The CDR3 has 11 residues. The germline V gene encodes CDR1 MNHEY and CDR2 SMNVEV (reference sequence). V gave up 8 bases and J gave up 3 bases, with 8 bases separating them. The CDR3 loop is CASGPYYEQYF. As DNA, the CDR3 is TGTGCCAGCGGCCCTTACTACGAGCAGTACTTC.

V and J are TRBV7-2 and TRBJ1-5; D possibly corresponds to TRBD1 (6 bases). The V gene lost 7 bases and the J gene lost 0 bases, with 13 bases spanning the gap. The CDR3 runs to 15 residues. CDR1 is SGHTA and CDR2 is FQGNSA in the germline V gene. The CDR3 DNA is TGTGCCAGCACCCTTGGGACACATAGCAATCAGCCCCAGCATTTT. Translated, it gives CASTLGTHSNQPQHF. Looking up the rest from reference TRBV7-2 and TRBJ1-5 gives the full variable domain: GAGVSQSPSNKVTEKGKDVELRCDPISGHTALYWYRQSLGQGLEFLIYFQGNSAPDKSGLPSDRFSAERTGGSVSTLTIQRTQQEDSAVYLCASTLGTHSNQPQHFGDGTRLSIL.

CDR3 residues: CASSPRLAGGLEQFF. CDR3 DNA sequence: TGTGCCAGCAGCCCCCGACTAGCGGGAGGCCTTGAGCAGTTCTTC. V is TRBV9 and J is TRBJ2-1, with 13 bases identical to TRBD2. Germline loops: CDR1 SGDLS, CDR2 YYNGEE. CDR3 length: 15 residues. V lost 4 bases and J lost 9; bases outside the gene matches: 7.

J is TRBJ1-2 and V is TRBV27; no firm D call. From germline, CDR1 is MNHEY and CDR2 SMNVEV (reference sequence). Trimming shortened V by 11 bases and J by 7 bases, and 23 bases separated the two germline ends. The CDR3 covers 14 residues. The CDR3: CAGPPFRGLAGYTF. The DNA for the CDR3 is TGTGCCGGCCCGCCATTTCGGGGTCTCGCTGGCTACACCTTC.

The chain recombines TRBV7-6 with TRBJ2-7, with 11 bases aligning to TRBD2. The CDR3 is 15 amino acids. Germline V gives CDR1 SGHVS, CDR2 FNYEAQ. V shed 5 bases, J shed 1 base, and the junction held 4 bases outside the gene matches. CDR3 sequence reads: CASSPTSGISYEQYF. The CDR3 DNA follows: TGTGCCAGCAGCCCGACTAGCGGGATTTCCTACGAGCAGTACTTC. The complete variable domain, with remaining parts taken from reference TRBV7-6 and TRBJ2-7, reads GAGVSQSPRYKVTKRGQDVALRCDPISGHVSLYWYRQALGQGPEFLTYFNYEAQQDKSGLPNDRFSAERPEGSISTLTIQRTEQRDSAMYRCASSPTSGISYEQYFGPGTRLTVT.

This chain links TRBV28 with TRBJ1-5, with 7 bases identical to TRBD1. Unmatched junction bases numbered 5, after V lost 5 bases and J lost 4 bases. The germline V gene has CDR1 MDHEN and CDR2 SYDVKM. The CDR3 is 14 amino acids. CDR3 amino acids: CASSGGQPNQPQHF. For the CDR3, the DNA is TGTGCCAGCAGTGGGGGACAGCCGAATCAGCCCCAGCATTTT.

This clone was counted a few times. CDR3 sequence reads: CATSADAGGPTDTQYF. CDR3 in DNA: TGTGCCACCAGCGCAGATGCGGGAGGACCCACAGATACGCAGTATTTT. V and J are TRBV15 and TRBJ2-3, with 8 positions matching TRBD2. Germline CDR1 reads LNHNV; CDR2 reads YYDKDF (reference sequence). The J segment lost 2 bases and the V segment lost 5 bases, leaving 9 bases of the junction unmatched. The CDR3 has 16 amino acids.

This sequence joins TRBV6-5 and TRBJ1-1; 9 bases are a match to TRBD1. Germline values: CDR1 MNHEY, CDR2 SVGAGI. V was clipped by 1 base and J by 10 bases; unmatched bases: 4. This CDR3 has 13 residues. The CDR3 protein is CASSYFRTGAAFF. CDR3 sequence (DNA): TGTGCCAGCAGTTACTTCCGGACAGGGGCAGCTTTCTTT.

Comment on this clone: The same CDR3 arises from other DNA sequences in this sample as well. The CDR3 loop reads CASSSGYEQYF. As DNA, the CDR3 is TGTGCCAGCAGTAGCGGATACGAGCAGTACTTC. The rearrangement links TRBV28 to TRBJ2-7; TRBD2 might be the D (5 bases). Between the trimmed V and J ends, which lost 5 bases and 4 bases, there was a span of 6 bases. Per the germline V gene, CDR1 is MDHEN and CDR2 is SYDVKM. The CDR3 sequence is 11 residues long.

This clone has ten or more counts. The CDR3 sequence is CASSFRTSSLTGELFF. Here the CDR3 DNA reads TGTGCCAGCAGCTTCAGGACTAGCAGCCTCACCGGGGAGCTGTTTTTT. This chain links TRBV7-9 with TRBJ2-2, with 8 bases fitting TRBD2. The CDR3 is 16 amino acids. The germline V gene has CDR1 SEHNR and CDR2 FQNEAQ (reference sequence). The junction had 7 bases not matched to a gene; V was cut back by 3 bases and J by 4 bases.